One and the same sample provided the 16 T cell receptor beta chains below, sequenced in a study of regulatory T cells in long-lasting Graves disease. CDR3 regions were amplified by Arm-PCR using iRepertoire HTBI primers to build TCR beta libraries. In TCRdb, the multiplex PCR reads were re-called with MiXCR into one record per CDR3 protein. The sample has about 400,000 distinct CDR3 sequences; around 20% are singletons. Time point in this sample: persistent/refractory GD, antithyroid drugs over 5 years with positive TRAb. There was RNA extracted from PBMCs, and the TCR library was made from it. The material was peripheral blood mononuclear cells (PBMCs), obtained when the disease was refractory, from a patient treated with antithyroid drugs. All receptors derive from a female donor with Graves disease.

The table lists this clonotype with many counts. The J gene is TRBJ1-1, the V gene TRBV6-1, with unresolved D. This CDR3 is 13 amino acids long. Between the trimmed V and J ends, which lost 7 bases and 2 bases, there was a span of 11 bases. Per the germline V gene, CDR1 is MNHNS and CDR2 is SASEGT. The CDR3: CASKETQNTEAFF. CDR3 nucleotides: TGTGCCAGCAAGGAAACACAAAACACTGAAGCTTTCTTT.

This clonotype was observed many times. This chain connects TRBV7-2 to TRBJ2-5, with TRBD1 as a possible D gene (6 bases). The CDR3 sequence is 15 residues long. Trimming stripped 5 bases from V and 10 bases from J, with 23 bases between. In germline, CDR1 is SGHTA, CDR2 FQGNSA. For the CDR3, the DNA is TGTGCCAGCAGCCCCAGGGGTTGGGTCGCTCAACACCAGTACTTC. Protein product: CASSPRGWVAQHQYF. Variable domain in full (rest from reference TRBV7-2 and TRBJ2-5): GAGVSQSPSNKVTEKGKDVELRCDPISGHTALYWYRQSLGQGLEFLIYFQGNSAPDKSGLPSDRFSAERTGGSVSTLTIQRTQQEDSAVYLCASSPRGWVAQHQYFGPGTRLLVL.

This clonotype appeared many times. In nucleotides, the CDR3 is TGTGCCAGCAGTTACTCGGCGGGAGCCTACGAGCAGTACTTC. It encodes CASSYSAGAYEQYF. The chain joins TRBV6-2 or TRBV6-3 to TRBJ2-7; 7 bases fit TRBD2. V shed 0 bases and J 2 bases; nucleotides not matched to a gene: 1. Germline CDR1 reads MNHEY; CDR2 reads SVGEGT. The CDR3 is 14 amino acids.

This clonotype has only a few counts. The rearrangement links TRBV10-1 to TRBJ2-1; D is unresolved. This CDR3 has 15 residues. Germline CDR1 is WNHNN and CDR2 is SYGVQD (reference sequence). The germline V and J ends were trimmed by 4 bases and 0 bases, with 10 bases remaining between them. DNA of the CDR3: TGCGCCAGCAGTGGGACGAAAAGCTCCTACAATGAGCAGTTCTTC. Translating it yields CASSGTKSSYNEQFF.

Concerning this clonotype: Just one base apart from a much larger clone, this may be a read error. The V gene is TRBV7-9, the J gene TRBJ2-5; D call uncertain. The CDR3 runs to 13 residues. The germline V gene has CDR1 SEHNR and CDR2 FQNEAQ (reference sequence). The DNA for the CDR3 is TGTGCCAGCAGCAAGACGGAGTGGACCGAGCCCAACTTC. It codes for CASSKTEWTEPNF.

V is TRBV7-9 and J is TRBJ2-2; tentatively, D is TRBD1 (6 bases). Germline values: CDR1 SEHNR, CDR2 FQNEAQ (reference sequence). The CDR3 length is 17 residues. Trimming shortened V by 3 bases and J by 2 bases, and 16 bases separated the two germline ends. The chain's CDR3 is CASSFSADRKNTGELFF. The CDR3, as DNA: TGTGCCAGCAGCTTTTCAGCTGACAGGAAAAACACCGGGGAGCTGTTTTTT.

This clonotype has ten or more counts. The chain joins TRBV3-1 to TRBJ2-2; no clear D gene. The CDR3 has 14 residues. V gave up 0 bases and J gave up 5 bases, with 7 bases separating them. Per germline, CDR1 LGHDT and CDR2 YNNKEL (reference sequence). The CDR3 DNA is TGTGCCAGCAGCCAAGAGGAGAAGACCGGGGAGCTGTTTTTT. Translation gives CASSQEEKTGELFF.

This clonotype was counted only a few times. The V and J genes are TRBV13 and TRBJ2-7; TRBD2 matches 8 bases. V gave up 4 bases and J gave up 0 bases; unmatched junction bases: 11. CDR1 and CDR2 (germline): PRHDT, FYEKMQ (reference sequence). There are 17 residues in the CDR3. CDR3 region: CASSYGASGSSSYEQYF. The CDR3 DNA sequence: TGTGCCAGCAGCTACGGAGCCAGCGGGAGTTCCTCCTACGAGCAGTACTTC.

This clonotype was counted only a few times. V gene TRBV20-1 combines with J gene TRBJ2-3; 7 positions match TRBD2. Looked up from germline, CDR1 is DFQATT and CDR2 is SNEGSKA (reference sequence). The CDR3 is 15 residues long. V was clipped by 4 bases and J by 2 bases; unmatched bases: 9. CDR3 DNA: TGCAGTGCTAAATCCGGGACTACCTTCACAGATACGCAGTATTTT. This sequence encodes CSAKSGTTFTDTQYF.

This clonotype was found a few times. This chain uses TRBV19 with TRBJ2-2; 10 nucleotides line up with TRBD1. Germline lookup yields CDR1 LNHDA and CDR2 SQIVND (reference sequence). This CDR3 is 15 amino acids long. V lost 5 bases, J lost 5 bases, and 5 bases stayed unmatched. The CDR3: CASSGRTGGTGELFF. CDR3 nucleotide sequence: TGTGCCAGTAGTGGTAGGACAGGGGGGACCGGGGAGCTGTTTTTT. Using reference TRBV19 and TRBJ2-2 for the parts outside the CDR3, the full variable domain is DGGITQSPKYLFRKEGQNVTLSCEQNLNHDAMYWYRQDPGQGLRLIYYSQIVNDFQKGDIAEGYSVSREKKESFPLTVTSAQKNPTAFYLCASSGRTGGTGELFFGEGSRLTVL.

The J gene is TRBJ2-7, the V gene TRBV20-1, with TRBD1 as a possible D gene (7 bases). This CDR3 is 15 amino acids long. CDR1 is DFQATT, CDR2 SNEGSKA, per germline (reference sequence). The germline V and J ends were trimmed by 4 bases and 3 bases, with 19 bases remaining between them. The CDR3 DNA reads as TGCAGTGCTAACGAATATCCAGGGGGGAACTACGAGCAGTACTTC. It specifies CSANEYPGGNYEQYF.

The chain has TRBV5-1 and TRBJ1-1, with a tentative D call TRBD1 (5 bases). CDR3 length: 14 residues. Between the trimmed V and J ends, which lost 4 bases and 1 base, there was a span of 11 bases. Germline V lookup: CDR1 SGHRS, CDR2 YFSETQ. The CDR3 region is CASSGDVGNTEAFF. The CDR3, as DNA: TGCGCCAGCAGCGGGGACGTGGGGAACACTGAAGCTTTCTTT.

This clonotype has only a few counts. The V call is TRBV6-1, the J call TRBJ1-2; D not resolved. Germline loops: CDR1 MNHNS, CDR2 SASEGT. V lost 7 bases to trimming and J lost 4 bases, with 19 bases between them. The CDR3 covers 15 residues. The DNA of the CDR3 is TGTGCCAGCAATCCCCCTCTTGCGGGCTCCTATGGCTACACCTTC. Protein sequence: CASNPPLAGSYGYTF.

This clonotype occurred a few times. The chain has TRBV19 and TRBJ1-1; TRBD1 agrees at 7 bases. The CDR3 runs 15 residues. Trimming removed 6 bases from V and 1 base from J; junction bases left unmatched: 8. Per the germline V gene, CDR1 is LNHDA and CDR2 is SQIVND (reference sequence). The CDR3 DNA reads as TGTGCCAGTAGAACCGCAGGGGGGACGAACACTGAAGCTTTCTTT. This codes for CASRTAGGTNTEAFF.

V and J are TRBV19 and TRBJ1-1, with D unclear. The V end was cut by 8 bases, the J end by 5 bases, with 18 bases between. The CDR3 is 14 residues long. CDR1 is LNHDA and CDR2 is SQIVND in the germline V gene (reference sequence). The CDR3 nucleotides read TGTGCCAGTTCACTACAGAGTTTAGGGACTGAAGCTTTCTTT. It yields the protein CASSLQSLGTEAFF.

This clonotype has ten or more counts. This rearrangement joins TRBV12-3 or TRBV12-4 to TRBJ1-1; D not resolved. Trimming left V 2 bases short and J 0 bases short, with 7 bases between. The CDR3 loop spans 14 amino acids. The CDR3 nucleotides are TGTGCCAGCAGTTTAAGGAATATGAACACTGAAGCTTTCTTT. Encoded protein: CASSLRNMNTEAFF.